A single T cell receptor (beta chain) is shown here with its context. This specimen comes from a study of blood T cells in healthy people across ages. All donors came from Russia, were Caucasian and healthy, and spanned ages about 6 to 100. A J-beta primer mix and a sample-barcoded 5' primer were used in a second PCR of about 7 to 12 cycles. TCRdb independently ran MiXCR on the 5' RACE reads; one entry per CDR3 protein. The sample has 1.5 million to 2 million distinct CDR3 sequences, 28% seen once; the top ten hold more than 6%. The CDR3 extends over 15 amino acids. Per the germline V gene, CDR1 is SGHTA and CDR2 is FQGNSA. V lost 3 bases, J lost 2 bases, and 13 bases lay in between.

The chain combines TRBV7-2 with TRBJ1-2; tentative D call: TRBD1 (6 bases). Sequencing was carried out using blood. This TCR was recovered from a woman aged 30 to 39 in good health. CDR3 in DNA: TGTGCCAGCAGCTTGTCAGGGGCCCAGAACTATGGCTACACCTTC. Its protein is CASSLSGAQNYGYTF.